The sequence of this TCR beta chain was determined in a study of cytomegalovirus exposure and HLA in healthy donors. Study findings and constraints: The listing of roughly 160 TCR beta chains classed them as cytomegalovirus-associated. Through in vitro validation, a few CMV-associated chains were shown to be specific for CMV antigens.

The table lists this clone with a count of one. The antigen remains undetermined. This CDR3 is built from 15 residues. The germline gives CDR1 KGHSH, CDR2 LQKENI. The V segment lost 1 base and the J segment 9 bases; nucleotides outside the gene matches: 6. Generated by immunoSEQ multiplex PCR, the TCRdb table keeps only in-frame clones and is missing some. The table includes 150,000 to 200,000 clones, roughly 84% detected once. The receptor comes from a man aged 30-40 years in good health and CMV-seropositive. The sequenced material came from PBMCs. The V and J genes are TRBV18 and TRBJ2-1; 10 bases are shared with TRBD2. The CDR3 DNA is TGTGCCAGCTCACCACTGGCTAGCGGGGGCGGTGAGCAGTTCTTC. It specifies CASSPLASGGGEQFF.